This TCR beta chain was identified during a study of T cell changes during pregnancy in multiple sclerosis (dated by TCRdb to about 2019). With regard to the full study: The study examined how the T cell repertoire changed over the course of pregnancy in women with multiple sclerosis.

Points on this clone: The clone's antigen remains unknown. Base quality data are lacking; no much larger clone is found one base away.

The cysteine opens and the phenylalanine closes a CDR3 of 17 amino acids. Only the CDR3 region is kept as DNA, spanning 51 bases read in frame from base 1. The junction shows trimming of 1 base on V and 3 bases on J, plus 15 bases between the germline ends. For CDR1 and CDR2, the germline V gene lists MGHDK and SYGVNS. The library was made by the immunoSEQ multiplex PCR assay. TCRdb obtained this table from immuneACCESS and retained in-frame rearrangements with V and J assigned. These tables miss some clones; where compared with another copy, unresolved V genes account for less than half of the shortfall, and the remainder is unexplained. The sample table shows 45,000 to 60,000 clones, and around 90% are seen once. Jointly, the top ten make up roughly 0.6% of the sample.

Sample: CD4+ T cells from peripheral blood mononuclear cells, taken after pregnancy. The receptor was derived from a female donor in good health, enrolled as a control in a pregnancy study. The rearranged chain carries TRBV25-1 and TRBJ1-4, with TRBD1 tentatively as D gene (5 bases match). In nucleotide form, the sequence is TGTGCCAGCAGTGAATTCCAGGGCGGAGGGGCTAATGAAAAACTGTTTTTT. Its translation is CASSEFQGGGANEKLFF.